The next 3 T cell receptor beta chains were all read from a single sample in a study of Ad26.COV2.S vaccination and SARS-CoV-2 variants. The treatment: some 19 received Ad26.COV2.S at low or high dose, single or two shots; about 5 received placebo; per-sample allocation not given. Day 63 after the first vaccine or placebo injection was the time point for sampling. Produced via immunoSEQ multiplex PCR; TCRdb's table is partial and in-frame only. The data show about 430,000 clones, over 75% seen once. The sample was peripheral blood, taken in a trial of Ad26.COV2.S vaccine versus placebo. These receptors originate from a person between 18 and 65 years old who received the Ad26.COV2.S COVID-19 vaccine or a placebo.

The chain is built from TRBV6-2 or TRBV6-3 and TRBJ2-2; D remains ambiguous. This CDR3 comprises 13 residues. V was shortened by 3 bases and J by 6 bases, with 8 bases between the two germline ends. The V gene's germline CDR1 is MNHEY and CDR2 SVGEGT. For the CDR3, the DNA is TGTGCCAGCAGTTATGTCCTTCCCGGGGAGCTGTTTTTT. Its translation is CASSYVLPGELFF.

V usage is TRBV29-1 and J usage is TRBJ1-4, with D perhaps TRBD1 (6 bases). This CDR3 comprises 13 residues. The V end was cut by 0 bases, the J end by 8 bases, with 10 bases between. From germline, CDR1 is SQVTM and CDR2 ANQGSEA. CDR3 region: CSVEEGAEEKLFF. Written as DNA, the CDR3 is TGCAGCGTTGAAGAGGGGGCCGAGGAAAAACTGTTTTTT.

The genes are TRBV27 and TRBJ2-7, with 7 bases aligning to TRBD1. Per germline, CDR1 MNHEY and CDR2 SMNVEV (reference sequence). This CDR3 region has 16 residues. Trimming took 4 bases from V and 3 from J; bases not matched to a gene: 12. The CDR3 nucleotides are TGTGCCAGCAGTTCACTCCGGGACAGAGGGATCTACGAGCAGTACTTC. Translated: CASSSLRDRGIYEQYF.